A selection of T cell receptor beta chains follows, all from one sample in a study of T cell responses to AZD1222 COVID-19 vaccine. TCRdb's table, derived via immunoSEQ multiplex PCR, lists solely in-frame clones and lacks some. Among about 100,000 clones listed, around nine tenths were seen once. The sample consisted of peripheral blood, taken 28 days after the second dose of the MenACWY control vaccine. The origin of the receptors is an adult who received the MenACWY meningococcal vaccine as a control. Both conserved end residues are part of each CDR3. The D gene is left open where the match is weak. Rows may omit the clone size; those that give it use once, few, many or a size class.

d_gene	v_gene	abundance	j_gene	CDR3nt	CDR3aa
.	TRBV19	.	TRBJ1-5	TGTGCCAGTAGTACTCAGGGAAATCAGCCCCAGCATTTT	CASSTQGNQPQHF
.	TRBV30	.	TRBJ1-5	TGTGCCTGGAATCCTCCGGTCAGGGACTCGGTGGGCAATCAGCCCCAGCATTTT	CAWNPPVRDSVGNQPQHF
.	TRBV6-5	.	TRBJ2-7	TGTGCCAGCAGTTACCGATTTGGGACTCTAGGGTACGAGCAGTACTTC	CASSYRFGTLGYEQYF
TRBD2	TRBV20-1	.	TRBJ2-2	TGCAGTGCTAGTGTGGCGGGGGGATACACCGGGGAGCTGTTTTTT	CSASVAGGYTGELFF
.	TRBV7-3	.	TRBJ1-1	TGTGCCAGCAGCCCCACCCCAGACCGTTTCGGCGCTTTCTTT	CASSPTPDRFGAFF
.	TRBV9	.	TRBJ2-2	TGTGCCAGCAGCCCCCGCGGAGGCCTCAACACCGGGGAGCTGTTTTTT	CASSPRGGLNTGELFF
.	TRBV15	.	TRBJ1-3	TGTGCCACCAGGAGGGGATCTGGAAACACCATATATTTT	CATRRGSGNTIYF
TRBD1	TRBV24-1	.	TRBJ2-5	TGTGCCACCAGTGATCCGACAGGGGGCGGCGAGACCCAGTACTTC	CATSDPTGGGETQYF
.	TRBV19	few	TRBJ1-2	TGTGCCAGTACGATGGGGGGCCTTCTGGTCGGTGGCTACACCTTC	CASTMGGLLVGGYTF
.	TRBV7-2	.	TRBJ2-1	TGTGCCAGCAGCTTAGCGAATGTAGTCGGCAATGAGCAGTTCTTC	CASSLANVVGNEQFF
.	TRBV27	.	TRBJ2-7	TGTGCCAGCAAAGAAGCCAGGCACCTCTACGAGCAGTACTTC	CASKEARHLYEQYF
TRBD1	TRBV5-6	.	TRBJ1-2	TGTGCCAGCAGCCCACGGGACAGGCTAATTTTCTATGGCTACACCTTC	CASSPRDRLIFYGYTF
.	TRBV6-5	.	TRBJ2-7	TGTGCCAGCAGCTACGGAAGGACCTACGAGCAGTACTTC	CASSYGRTYEQYF
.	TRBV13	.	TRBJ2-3	TGTGCCAGCAGCTCTCAGGGTCTCATGGGAACAGATACGCAGTATTTT	CASSSQGLMGTDTQYF
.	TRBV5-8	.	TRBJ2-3	TGTGCCAGCAGCTTGGTACAGGGGAGGGATACGCAGTATTTT	CASSLVQGRDTQYF
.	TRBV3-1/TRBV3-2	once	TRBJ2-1	TGTGCCAGCAGCCAACAACAGCTCGGAGGGGAGCAGTTCTTC	CASSQQQLGGEQFF
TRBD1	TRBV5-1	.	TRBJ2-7	TGCGCCAGCAGCACGACAGGGGGCTACGAGCAGTACTTC	CASSTTGGYEQYF
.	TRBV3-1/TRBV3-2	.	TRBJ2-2	TGTGCCAGCAGGGCCCCCGGGGAGCTGTTTTTT	CASRAPGELFF
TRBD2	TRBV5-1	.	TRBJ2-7	TGCGCCAGCACCCCGGGAGGAGCACACTCATCCTACGAGCAGTACTTC	CASTPGGAHSSYEQYF
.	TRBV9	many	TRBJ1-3	TGTGCCAGCAGCGTTTCTGACTCCTCTGGAAACACCATATATTTT	CASSVSDSSGNTIYF
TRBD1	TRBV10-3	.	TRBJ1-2	TGTGCCATCAGTGAGTCGATAGGGGGCGATGGCTACACCTTC	CAISESIGGDGYTF
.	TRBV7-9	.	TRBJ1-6	TGTGCCAGCAGCTTAGGGGAGGGGCGGAATTCACCCCTCCACTTT	CASSLGEGRNSPLHF
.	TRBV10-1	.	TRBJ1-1	TGCGCCAGCAGTAACCCGCCCGGGACGGGTGCCTGGAGCACTGAAGCTTTCTTT	CASSNPPGTGAWSTEAFF
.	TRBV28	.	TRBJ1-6	TGTGCCAGCAGTTTAATAGACGGGTGGGATTCACCCCTCCACTTT	CASSLIDGWDSPLHF
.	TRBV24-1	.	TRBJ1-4	TGTGCCACCAGTGATGGCCGAGGGGGGAATGAAAAACTGTTTTTT	CATSDGRGGNEKLFF
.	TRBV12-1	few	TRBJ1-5	TGTGCCAGCAGCTCTTTTCATCAGCCCCAGCATTTT	CASSSFHQPQHF
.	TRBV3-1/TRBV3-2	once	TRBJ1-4	TGTGCCAGCAGCCAAGGTTTCGCTGAAAAACTGTTTTTT	CASSQGFAEKLFF
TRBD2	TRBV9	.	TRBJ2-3	TGTGCCAGCAGCGTAGGGGTAGCGGGGATCACAGATACGCAGTATTTT	CASSVGVAGITDTQYF
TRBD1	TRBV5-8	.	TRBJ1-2	TGTGCCAGCAGCTTAGACAGGGGGCGAAATGGCTACACCTTC	CASSLDRGRNGYTF
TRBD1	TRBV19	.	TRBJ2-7	TGTGCCAGTAGTATATTCGCCGGGACAGGGGAGTACGAGCAGTACTTC	CASSIFAGTGEYEQYF
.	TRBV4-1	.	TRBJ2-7	TGCGCCAGCAGCCAAGATCGGATGGGGCCCTCCTACGAGCAGTACTTC	CASSQDRMGPSYEQYF
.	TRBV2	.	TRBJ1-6	TGTGCCAGCAGTGAAAGGGCAGGGGAGGAGAATTCACCCCTCCACTTT	CASSERAGEENSPLHF
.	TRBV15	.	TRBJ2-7	TGTGCCACCAGCAGACCTGACGGTTCCTACGAGCAGTACTTC	CATSRPDGSYEQYF
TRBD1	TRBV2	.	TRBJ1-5	TGTGCCAGCAGTGCAGACAGGGGAGGAGATCAGCCCCAGCATTTT	CASSADRGGDQPQHF
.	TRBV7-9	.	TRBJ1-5	TGTGCCAGCAGCTTAGATACTCCGCCCCAGCATTTT	CASSLDTPPQHF
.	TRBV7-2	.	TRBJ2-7	TGTGCCAGCAGCAAAGCCCCCGGACAAGGGAGAGACGAGCAGTACTTC	CASSKAPGQGRDEQYF
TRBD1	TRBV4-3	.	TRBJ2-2	TGCGCCAGCAGCCAAGTCCCCCCAGGGGGCGCCGACGGGGAGCTGTTTTTT	CASSQVPPGGADGELFF
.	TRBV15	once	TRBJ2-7	TGTGCCACCAGCAGATATGGGTCCTCCTACGAGCAGTACTTC	CATSRYGSSYEQYF
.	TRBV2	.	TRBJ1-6	TGTGCCAGCAGTTTCAGGGGACTTAATTCACCCCTCCACTTT	CASSFRGLNSPLHF
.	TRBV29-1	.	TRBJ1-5	TGCAGCGGTCCGAGGGGTAAACGCAATCAGCCCCAGCATTTT	CSGPRGKRNQPQHF
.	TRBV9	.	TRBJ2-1	TGTGCCAGCAGCGAGGAGGGGAGAAGCTCCTACAATGAGCAGTTCTTC	CASSEEGRSSYNEQFF